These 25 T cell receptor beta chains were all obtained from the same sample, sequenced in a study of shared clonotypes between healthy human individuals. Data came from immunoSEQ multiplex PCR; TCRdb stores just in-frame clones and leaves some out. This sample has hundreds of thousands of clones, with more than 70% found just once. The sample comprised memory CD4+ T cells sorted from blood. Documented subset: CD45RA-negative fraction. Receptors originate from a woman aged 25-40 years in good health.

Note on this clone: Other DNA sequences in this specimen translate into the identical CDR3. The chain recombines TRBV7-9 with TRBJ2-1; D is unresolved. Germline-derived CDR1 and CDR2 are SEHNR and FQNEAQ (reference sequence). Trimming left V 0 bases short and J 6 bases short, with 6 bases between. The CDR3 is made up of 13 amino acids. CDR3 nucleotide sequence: TGTGCCAGCAGCTTAGCGGTGGTCAATGAGCAGTTCTTC. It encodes CASSLAVVNEQFF.

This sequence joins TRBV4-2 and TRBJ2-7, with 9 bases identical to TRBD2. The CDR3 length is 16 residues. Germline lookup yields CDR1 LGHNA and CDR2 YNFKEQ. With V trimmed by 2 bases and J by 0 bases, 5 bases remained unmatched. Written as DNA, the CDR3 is TGTGCCAGCAGCCAATCGGTTAGCGGGAGCTCCTACGAGCAGTACTTC. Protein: CASSQSVSGSSYEQYF.

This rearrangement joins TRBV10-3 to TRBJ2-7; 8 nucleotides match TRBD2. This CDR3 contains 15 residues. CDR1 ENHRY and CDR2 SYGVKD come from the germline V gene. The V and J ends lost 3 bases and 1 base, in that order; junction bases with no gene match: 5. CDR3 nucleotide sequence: TGTGCCATCAGTGACCAAGCGGGAGCTTCCTACGAGCAGTACTTC. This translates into CAISDQAGASYEQYF.

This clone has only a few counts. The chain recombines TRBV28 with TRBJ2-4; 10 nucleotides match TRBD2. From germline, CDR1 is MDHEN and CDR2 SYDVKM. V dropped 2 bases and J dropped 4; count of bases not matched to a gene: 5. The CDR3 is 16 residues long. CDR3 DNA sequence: TGTGCCAGCAGTTTAACGACTAGCGGGCAAAAAAACATTCAGTACTTC. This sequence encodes CASSLTTSGQKNIQYF.

The chain's CDR3 is CSVGRGDSHADTQYF. The CDR3 DNA follows: TGCAGCGTTGGCCGGGGGGACTCCCACGCAGATACGCAGTATTTT. The chain uses TRBV29-1 and TRBJ2-3; 7 nucleotides line up with TRBD2. Unmatched junction bases numbered 11, after V lost 4 bases and J lost 4 bases. CDR3 length: 15 amino acids. Germline-derived CDR1 and CDR2 are SQVTM and ANQGSEA.

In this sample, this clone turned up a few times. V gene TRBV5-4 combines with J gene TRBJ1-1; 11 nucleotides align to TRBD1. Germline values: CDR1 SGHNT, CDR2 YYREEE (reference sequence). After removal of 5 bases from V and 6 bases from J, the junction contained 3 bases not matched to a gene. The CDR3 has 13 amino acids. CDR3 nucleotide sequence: TGTGCCAGCAGTAGGGACAGGGGGGCTGAAGCTTTCTTT. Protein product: CASSRDRGAEAFF.

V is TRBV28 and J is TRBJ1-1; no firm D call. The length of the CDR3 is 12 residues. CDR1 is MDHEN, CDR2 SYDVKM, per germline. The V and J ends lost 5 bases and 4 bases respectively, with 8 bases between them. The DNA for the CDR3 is TGTGCCAGCAGTCGAGGGCCCACTGAAGCTTTCTTT. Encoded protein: CASSRGPTEAFF.

The chain's CDR3 is CASRLQGANNQPQHF. The DNA for the CDR3 is TGTGCCAGCAGGTTACAGGGGGCCAACAATCAGCCCCAGCATTTT. V usage is TRBV2 and J usage is TRBJ1-5; 9 bases are shared with TRBD1. This CDR3 has 15 amino acids. V lost 6 bases, J lost 3 bases, and 6 bases stayed unmatched. Looked up from germline, CDR1 is SNHLY and CDR2 is FYNNEI.

The CDR3 DNA is TGTGCCAGCAGCTTAGCAACGGGACTAGCTAGGTACGAGCAGTACTTC. It encodes CASSLATGLARYEQYF. This chain joins TRBV11-2 and TRBJ2-7, with 9 positions matching TRBD2. The CDR3 has 16 residues. The germline V gene encodes CDR1 SGHAT and CDR2 FQNNGV. The V and J ends lost 1 base and 4 bases, in that order; junction bases with no gene match: 8.

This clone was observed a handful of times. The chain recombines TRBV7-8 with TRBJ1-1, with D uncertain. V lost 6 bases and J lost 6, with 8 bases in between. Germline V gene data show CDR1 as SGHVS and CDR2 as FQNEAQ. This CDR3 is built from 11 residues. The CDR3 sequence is CASRVEAEAFF. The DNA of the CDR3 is TGTGCCAGCAGGGTCGAGGCTGAAGCTTTCTTT.

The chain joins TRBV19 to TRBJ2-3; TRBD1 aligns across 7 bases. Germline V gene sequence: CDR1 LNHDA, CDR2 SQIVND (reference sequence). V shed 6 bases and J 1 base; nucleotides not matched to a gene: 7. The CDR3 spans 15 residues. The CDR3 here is CASRDRSLGTDTQYF. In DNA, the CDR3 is TGTGCCAGTAGGGACAGGAGCCTCGGCACAGATACGCAGTATTTT.

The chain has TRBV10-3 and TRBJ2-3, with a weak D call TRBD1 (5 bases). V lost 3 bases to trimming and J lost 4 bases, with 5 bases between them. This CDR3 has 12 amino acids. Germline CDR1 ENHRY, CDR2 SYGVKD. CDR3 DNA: TGTGCCATCAGTGAACAGGCAGATACGCAGTATTTT. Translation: CAISEQADTQYF.

DNA of the CDR3: TGTGCCAGCAGCCAGGGACTAGCGGGAGCAACCTACGAGCAGTACTTC. This translates into CASSQGLAGATYEQYF. The chain carries TRBV4-2 and TRBJ2-7; TRBD2 aligns across 14 bases. Trimming took 3 bases from V and 2 from J; bases not matched to a gene: 3. The germline V gene has CDR1 LGHNA and CDR2 YNFKEQ. The CDR3 has 16 residues.

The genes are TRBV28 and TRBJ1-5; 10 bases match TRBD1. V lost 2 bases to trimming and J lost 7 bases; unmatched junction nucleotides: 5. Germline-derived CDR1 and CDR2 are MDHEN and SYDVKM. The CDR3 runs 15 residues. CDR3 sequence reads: CASSLPTGGRQPQHF. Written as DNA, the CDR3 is TGTGCCAGCAGTTTACCGACAGGGGGCAGACAGCCCCAGCATTTT.

The DNA of the CDR3 is TGTGCCAGCAGCTTAGGCTCCATACCACTCTACGAGTCTCACTCTTACGAGCAGTACTTC. This gives the protein CASSLGSIPLYESHSYEQYF. The rearrangement joins TRBV13 to TRBJ2-7; D unclear. The germline V gene has CDR1 PRHDT and CDR2 FYEKMQ (reference sequence). Trimming removed 0 bases from V and 4 bases from J, with 28 bases in between. This CDR3 region has 20 residues.

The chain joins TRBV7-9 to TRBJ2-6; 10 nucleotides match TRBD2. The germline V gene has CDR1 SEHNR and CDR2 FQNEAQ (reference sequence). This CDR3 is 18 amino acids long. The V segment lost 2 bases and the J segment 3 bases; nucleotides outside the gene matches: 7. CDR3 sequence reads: CASSLKRAGGLGANVLTF. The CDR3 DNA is TGTGCCAGCAGCTTAAAAAGAGCGGGAGGGCTTGGGGCCAACGTCCTGACTTTC.

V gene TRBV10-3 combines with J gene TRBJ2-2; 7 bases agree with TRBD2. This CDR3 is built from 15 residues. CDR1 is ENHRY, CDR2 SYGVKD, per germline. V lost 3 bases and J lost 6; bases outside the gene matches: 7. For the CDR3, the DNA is TGTGCCATCAGTGATGGCGGGAGAATGCCCGGGGAGCTGTTTTTT. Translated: CAISDGGRMPGELFF.

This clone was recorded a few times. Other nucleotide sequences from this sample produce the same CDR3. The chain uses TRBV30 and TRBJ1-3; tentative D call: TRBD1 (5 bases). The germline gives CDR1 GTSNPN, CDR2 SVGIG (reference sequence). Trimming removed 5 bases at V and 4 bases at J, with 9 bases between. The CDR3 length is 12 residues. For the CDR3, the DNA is TGTGCCTGGGGGCAGGGAGGAAACACCATATATTTT. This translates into CAWGQGGNTIYF.

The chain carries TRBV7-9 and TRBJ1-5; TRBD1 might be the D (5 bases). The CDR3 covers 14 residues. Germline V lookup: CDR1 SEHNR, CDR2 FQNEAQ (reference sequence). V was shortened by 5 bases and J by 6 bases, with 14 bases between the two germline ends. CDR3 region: CASSRDGETQPQHF. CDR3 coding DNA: TGTGCCAGCAGCCGGGACGGAGAAACTCAGCCCCAGCATTTT.

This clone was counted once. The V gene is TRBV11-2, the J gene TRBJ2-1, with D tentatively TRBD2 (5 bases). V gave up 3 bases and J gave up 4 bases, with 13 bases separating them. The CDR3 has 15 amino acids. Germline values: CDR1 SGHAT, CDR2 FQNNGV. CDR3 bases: TGTGCCAGCAGCTTCGTTCGGGATCGGTACAATGAGCAGTTCTTC. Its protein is CASSFVRDRYNEQFF. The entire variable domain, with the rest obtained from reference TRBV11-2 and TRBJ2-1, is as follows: EAGVAQSPRYKIIEKRQSVAFWCNPISGHATLYWYQQILGQGPKLLIQFQNNGVVDDSQLPKDRFSAERLKGVDSTLKIQPAKLEDSAVYLCASSFVRDRYNEQFFGPGTRLTVL.

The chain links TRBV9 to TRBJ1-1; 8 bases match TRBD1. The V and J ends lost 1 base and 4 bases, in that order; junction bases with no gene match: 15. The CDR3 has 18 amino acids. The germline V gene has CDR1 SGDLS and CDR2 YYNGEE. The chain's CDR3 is CASSVIQGGGGGGTEAFF. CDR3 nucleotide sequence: TGTGCCAGCAGCGTAATACAGGGGGGCGGTGGCGGTGGCACTGAAGCTTTCTTT.

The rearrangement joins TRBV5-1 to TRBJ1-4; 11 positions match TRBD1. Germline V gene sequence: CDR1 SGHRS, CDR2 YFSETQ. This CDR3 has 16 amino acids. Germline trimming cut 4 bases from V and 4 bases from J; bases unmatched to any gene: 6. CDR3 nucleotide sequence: TGCGCCAGCAGCGGACAGGGGGCGCAGATTAATGAAAAACTGTTTTTT. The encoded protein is CASSGQGAQINEKLFF. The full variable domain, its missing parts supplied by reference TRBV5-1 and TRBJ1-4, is KAGVTQTPRYLIKTRGQQVTLSCSPISGHRSVSWYQQTPGQGLQFLFEYFSETQRNKGNFPGRFSGRQFSNSRSEMNVSTLELGDSALYLCASSGQGAQINEKLFFGSGTQLSVL.

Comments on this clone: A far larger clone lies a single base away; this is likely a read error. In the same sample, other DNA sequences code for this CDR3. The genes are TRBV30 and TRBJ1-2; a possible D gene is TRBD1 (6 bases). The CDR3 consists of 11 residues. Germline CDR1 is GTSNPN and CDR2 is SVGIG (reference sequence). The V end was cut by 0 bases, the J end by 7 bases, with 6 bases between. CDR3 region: CAWSVQGGYTF. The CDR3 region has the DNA TGTGCCTGGAGTGTACAGGGTGGCTACACCTTC.

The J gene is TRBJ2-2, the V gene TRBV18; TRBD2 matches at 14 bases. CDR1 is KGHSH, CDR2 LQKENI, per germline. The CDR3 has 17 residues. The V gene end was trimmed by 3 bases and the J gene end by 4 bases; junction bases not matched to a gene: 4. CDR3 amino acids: CASSPGLAGAGTGELFF. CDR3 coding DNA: TGTGCCAGCTCACCGGGACTAGCGGGAGCGGGCACCGGGGAGCTGTTTTTT.

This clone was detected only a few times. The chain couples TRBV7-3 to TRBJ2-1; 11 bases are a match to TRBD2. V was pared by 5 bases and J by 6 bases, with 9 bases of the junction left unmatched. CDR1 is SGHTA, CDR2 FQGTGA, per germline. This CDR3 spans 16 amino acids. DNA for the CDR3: TGTGCCAGCAGCCCCCTGGGACTAGCGGCCTCCAATGAGCAGTTCTTC. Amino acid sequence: CASSPLGLAASNEQFF.